This T cell receptor beta chain was recovered during a study of Ad26.COV2.S vaccination and SARS-CoV-2 variants. Study at large: Administration of Ad26.COV2.S was intramuscular, either once or twice 56 days apart. The study, taken as a whole, reports: The breadth of spike-specific CD8+ and CD4+ T cell responses after vaccination was reportedly substantial.

Treatment noted: roughly 20 received Ad26.COV2.S at low or high dose, single or two shots; a few received placebo; per-sample allocation not given. Material that was analyzed had been drawn on day 63 after the first vaccine or placebo injection. Germline CDR1 is KGHSH and CDR2 is LQKENI. V was pared by 1 base and J by 8 bases, with 3 bases of the junction left unmatched. The CDR3 loop spans 15 amino acids. As concerns this clone: The antigen is unknown.

The table came from immunoSEQ multiplex PCR; TCRdb's copy has only in-frame clones and leaves some out. The sample lists 440,000 or so clones, around 90% occurring once. The receptor's source is a person aged 18-60 years who received the Ad26.COV2.S COVID-19 vaccine or a placebo. The rearrangement links TRBV18 to TRBJ1-6; TRBD1 matches at 9 bases. Sequenced here: peripheral blood, sampled in a trial of Ad26.COV2.S vaccine versus placebo. The CDR3 sequence is CASSPRDRDHSPLHF. DNA for the CDR3: TGTGCCAGCTCACCACGGGACAGGGACCATTCACCCCTCCACTTT. Full variable domain (missing parts from reference TRBV18 and TRBJ1-6): NAGVMQNPRHLVRRRGQEARLRCSPMKGHSHVYWYRQLPEEGLKFMVYLQKENIIDESGMPKERFSAEFPKEGPSILRIQQVVRGDSAAYFCASSPRDRDHSPLHFGNGTRLTVT.